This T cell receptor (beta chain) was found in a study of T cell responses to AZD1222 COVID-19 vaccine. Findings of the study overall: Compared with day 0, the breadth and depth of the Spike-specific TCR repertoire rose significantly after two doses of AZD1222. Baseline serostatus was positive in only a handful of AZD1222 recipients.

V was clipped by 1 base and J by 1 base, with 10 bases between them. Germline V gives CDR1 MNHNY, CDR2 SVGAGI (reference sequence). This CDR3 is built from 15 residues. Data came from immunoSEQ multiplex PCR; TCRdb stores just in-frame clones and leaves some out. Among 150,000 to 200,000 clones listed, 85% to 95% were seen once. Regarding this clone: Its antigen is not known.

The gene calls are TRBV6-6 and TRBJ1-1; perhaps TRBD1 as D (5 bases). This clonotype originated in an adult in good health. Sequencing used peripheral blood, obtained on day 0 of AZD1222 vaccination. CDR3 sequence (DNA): TGTGCCAGCAGTTACTTTGGGGGGAGGAACACTGAAGCTTTCTTT. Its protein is CASSYFGGRNTEAFF.